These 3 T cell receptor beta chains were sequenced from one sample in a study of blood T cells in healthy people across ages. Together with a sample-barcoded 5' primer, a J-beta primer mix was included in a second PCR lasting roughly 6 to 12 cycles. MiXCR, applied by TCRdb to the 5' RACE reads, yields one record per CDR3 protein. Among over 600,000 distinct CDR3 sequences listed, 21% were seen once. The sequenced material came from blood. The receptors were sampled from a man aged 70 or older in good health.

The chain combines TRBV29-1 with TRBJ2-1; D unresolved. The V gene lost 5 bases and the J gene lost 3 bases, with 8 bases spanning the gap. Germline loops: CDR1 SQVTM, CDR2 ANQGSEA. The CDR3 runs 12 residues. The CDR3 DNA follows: TGCAGCGTTAACTCGAACTACAATGAGCAGTTCTTC. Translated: CSVNSNYNEQFF.

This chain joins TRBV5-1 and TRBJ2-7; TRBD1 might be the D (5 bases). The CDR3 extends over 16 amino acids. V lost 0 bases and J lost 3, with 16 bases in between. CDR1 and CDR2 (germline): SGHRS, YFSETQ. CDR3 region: CASSLGSDRGVYEQYF. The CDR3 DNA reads TGCGCCAGCAGCTTGGGATCTGATAGGGGTGTCTACGAGCAGTACTTC.

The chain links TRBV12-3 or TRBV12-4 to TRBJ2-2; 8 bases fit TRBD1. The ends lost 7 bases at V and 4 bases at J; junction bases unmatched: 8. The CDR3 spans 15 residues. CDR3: CASTLWTGSTGELFF. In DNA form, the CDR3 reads TGTGCCAGCACCTTATGGACAGGGAGCACCGGGGAGCTGTTTTTT.